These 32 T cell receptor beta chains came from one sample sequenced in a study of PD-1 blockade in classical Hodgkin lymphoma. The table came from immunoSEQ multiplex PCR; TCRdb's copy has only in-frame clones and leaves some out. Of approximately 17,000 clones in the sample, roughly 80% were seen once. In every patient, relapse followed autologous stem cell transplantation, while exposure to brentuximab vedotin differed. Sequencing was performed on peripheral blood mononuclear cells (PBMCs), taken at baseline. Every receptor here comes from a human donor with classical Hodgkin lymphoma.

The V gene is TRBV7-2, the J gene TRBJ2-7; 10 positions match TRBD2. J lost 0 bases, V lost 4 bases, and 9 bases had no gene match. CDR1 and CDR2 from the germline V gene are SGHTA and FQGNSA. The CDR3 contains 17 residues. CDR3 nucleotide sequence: TGTGCCAGCAGCTCCACTTTTAGCGGGAGGACCTCCTACGAGCAGTACTTC. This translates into CASSSTFSGRTSYEQYF.

The CDR3: CASQPTGISPEAFF. CDR3 nucleotides: TGTGCCAGCCAGCCGACAGGGATAAGTCCTGAAGCTTTCTTT. This chain links TRBV6-1 with TRBJ1-1; 7 bases fit TRBD1. This CDR3 is built from 14 residues. CDR1 is MNHNS and CDR2 is SASEGT in the germline V gene. Trimming at V came to 8 bases and at J to 6 bases, leaving 12 bases not matched to a gene.

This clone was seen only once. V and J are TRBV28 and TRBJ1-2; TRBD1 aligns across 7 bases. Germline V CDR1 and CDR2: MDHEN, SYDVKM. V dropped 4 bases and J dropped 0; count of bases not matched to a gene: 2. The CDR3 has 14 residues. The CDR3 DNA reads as TGTGCCAGCAGTTCGGGACAGTCTAACTATGGCTACACCTTC. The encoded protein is CASSSGQSNYGYTF.

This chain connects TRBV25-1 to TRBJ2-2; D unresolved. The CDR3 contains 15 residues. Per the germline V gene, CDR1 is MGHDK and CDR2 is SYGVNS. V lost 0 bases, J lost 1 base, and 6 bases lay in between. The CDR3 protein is CASSEYTENTGELFF. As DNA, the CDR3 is TGTGCCAGCAGTGAATATACAGAGAACACCGGGGAGCTGTTTTTT. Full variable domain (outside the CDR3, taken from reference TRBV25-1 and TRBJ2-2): EADIYQTPRYLVIGTGKKITLECSQTMGHDKMYWYQQDPGMELHLIHYSYGVNSTEKGDLSSESTVSRIRTEHFPLTLESARPSHTSQYLCASSEYTENTGELFFGEGSRLTVL.

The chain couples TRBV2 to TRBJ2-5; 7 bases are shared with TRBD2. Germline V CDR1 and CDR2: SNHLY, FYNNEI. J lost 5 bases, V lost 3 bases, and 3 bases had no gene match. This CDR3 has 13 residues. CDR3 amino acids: CASSDVGGETQYF. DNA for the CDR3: TGTGCCAGCAGTGACGTGGGAGGGGAGACCCAGTACTTC.

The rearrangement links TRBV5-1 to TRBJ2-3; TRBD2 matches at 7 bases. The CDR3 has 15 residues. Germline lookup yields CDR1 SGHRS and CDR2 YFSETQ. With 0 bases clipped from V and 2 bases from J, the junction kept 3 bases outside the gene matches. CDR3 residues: CASSLGAGATDTQYF. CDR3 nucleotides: TGCGCCAGCAGCTTGGGCGCGGGAGCCACAGATACGCAGTATTTT.

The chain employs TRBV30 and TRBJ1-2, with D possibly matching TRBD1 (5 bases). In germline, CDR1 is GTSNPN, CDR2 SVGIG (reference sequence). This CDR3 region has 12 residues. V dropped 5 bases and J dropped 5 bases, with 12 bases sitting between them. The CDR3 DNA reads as TGTGCCTGGTACACAGGAGATTATGGCTACACCTTC. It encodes CAWYTGDYGYTF.

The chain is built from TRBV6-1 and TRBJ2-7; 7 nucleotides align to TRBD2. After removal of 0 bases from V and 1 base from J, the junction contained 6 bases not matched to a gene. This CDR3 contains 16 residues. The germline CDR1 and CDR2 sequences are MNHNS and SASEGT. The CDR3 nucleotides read TGTGCCAGCAGTGAAGCCTGGGAGGGGCTATCCTACGAGCAGTACTTC. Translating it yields CASSEAWEGLSYEQYF.

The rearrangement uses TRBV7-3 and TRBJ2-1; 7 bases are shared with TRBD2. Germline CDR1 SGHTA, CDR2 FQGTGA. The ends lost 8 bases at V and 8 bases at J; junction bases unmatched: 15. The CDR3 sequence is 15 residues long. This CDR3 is CASCLAGGSGDEQFF. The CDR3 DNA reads TGTGCCAGCTGCCTAGCAGGCGGGAGCGGGGATGAGCAGTTCTTC. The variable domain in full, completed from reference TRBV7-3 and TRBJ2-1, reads GAGVSQTPSNKVTEKGKYVELRCDPISGHTALYWYRQSLGQGPEFLIYFQGTGAADDSGLPNDRFFAVRPEGSVSTLKIQRTERGDSAVYLCASCLAGGSGDEQFFGPGTRLTVL.

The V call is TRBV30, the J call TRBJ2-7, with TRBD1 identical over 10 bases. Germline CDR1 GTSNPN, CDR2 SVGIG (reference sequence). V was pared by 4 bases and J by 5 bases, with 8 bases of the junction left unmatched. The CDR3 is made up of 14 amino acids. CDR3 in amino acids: CAWTSGQGVDEQYF. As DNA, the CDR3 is TGTGCCTGGACTTCCGGACAGGGGGTTGACGAGCAGTACTTC.

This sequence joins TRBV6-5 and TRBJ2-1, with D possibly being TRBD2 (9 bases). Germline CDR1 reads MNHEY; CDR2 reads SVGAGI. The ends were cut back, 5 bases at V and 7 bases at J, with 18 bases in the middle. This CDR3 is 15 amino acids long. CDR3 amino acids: CASSLAGQVINEQFF. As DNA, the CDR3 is TGTGCCAGCAGTCTAGCGGGACAGGTGATAAATGAGCAGTTCTTC.

The CDR3 here is CASSPLSPTDTQYF. The DNA for the CDR3 is TGTGCCAGCAGCCCCTTAAGCCCCACAGATACGCAGTATTTT. The chain employs TRBV11-2 and TRBJ2-3, with D unclear. V lost 5 bases to trimming and J lost 2 bases, with 11 bases between them. Looked up from germline, CDR1 is SGHAT and CDR2 is FQNNGV. CDR3 length: 14 amino acids.

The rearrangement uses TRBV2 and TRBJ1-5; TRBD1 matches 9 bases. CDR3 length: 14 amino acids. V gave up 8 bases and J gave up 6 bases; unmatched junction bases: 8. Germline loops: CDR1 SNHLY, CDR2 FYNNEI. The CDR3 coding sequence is TGTGCCAGCTTAGGACAGGGGATAGGTCAGCCCCAGCATTTT. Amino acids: CASLGQGIGQPQHF.

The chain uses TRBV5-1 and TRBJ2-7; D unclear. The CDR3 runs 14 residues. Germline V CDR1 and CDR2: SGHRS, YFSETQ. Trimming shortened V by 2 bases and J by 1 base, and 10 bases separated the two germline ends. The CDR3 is CASSFSAGSYEQYF. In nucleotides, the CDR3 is TGCGCCAGCAGCTTTTCCGCCGGTTCCTACGAGCAGTACTTC.

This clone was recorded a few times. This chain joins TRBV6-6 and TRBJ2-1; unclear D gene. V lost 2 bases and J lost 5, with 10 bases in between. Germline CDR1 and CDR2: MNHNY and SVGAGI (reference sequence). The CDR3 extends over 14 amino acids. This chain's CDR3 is CASSYVGMHNEQFF. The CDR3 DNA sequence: TGTGCCAGCAGTTACGTAGGGATGCACAATGAGCAGTTCTTC.

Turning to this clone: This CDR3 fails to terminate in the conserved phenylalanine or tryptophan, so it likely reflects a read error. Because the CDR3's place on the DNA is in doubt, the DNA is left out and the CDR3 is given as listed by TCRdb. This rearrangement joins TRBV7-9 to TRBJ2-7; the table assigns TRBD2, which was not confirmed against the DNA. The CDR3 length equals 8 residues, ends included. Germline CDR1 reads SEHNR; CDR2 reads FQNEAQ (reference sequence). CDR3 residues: CASSLERD.

The CDR3 coding sequence is TGTGCCAGCAGTGAAAAGGTTGTCGAGCAGTACTTC. Translated: CASSEKVVEQYF. The gene calls are TRBV6-1 and TRBJ2-7; no firm D call. V shed 2 bases and J shed 6 bases, with 8 bases lying between them. CDR1 and CDR2 (germline): MNHNS, SASEGT. The CDR3 spans 12 residues.

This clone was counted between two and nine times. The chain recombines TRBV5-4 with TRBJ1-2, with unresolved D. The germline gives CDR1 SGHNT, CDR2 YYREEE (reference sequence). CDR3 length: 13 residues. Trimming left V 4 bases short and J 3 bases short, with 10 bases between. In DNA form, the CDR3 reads TGTGCCAGCAGCGGCGAGGTGGACTATGGCTACACCTTC. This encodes CASSGEVDYGYTF.

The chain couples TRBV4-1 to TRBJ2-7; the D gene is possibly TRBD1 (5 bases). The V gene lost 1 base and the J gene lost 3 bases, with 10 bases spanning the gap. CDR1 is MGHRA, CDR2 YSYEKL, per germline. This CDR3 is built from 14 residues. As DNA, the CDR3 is TGCGCCAGCAGCCAAGTGGGGCGGTACTACGAGCAGTACTTC. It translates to CASSQVGRYYEQYF.

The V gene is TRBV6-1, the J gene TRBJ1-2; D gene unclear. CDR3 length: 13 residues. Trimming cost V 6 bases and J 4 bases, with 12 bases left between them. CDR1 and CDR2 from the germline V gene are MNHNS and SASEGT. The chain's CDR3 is CASSPLGSYGYTF. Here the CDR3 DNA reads TGTGCCAGCAGCCCCCTGGGCAGCTATGGCTACACCTTC.

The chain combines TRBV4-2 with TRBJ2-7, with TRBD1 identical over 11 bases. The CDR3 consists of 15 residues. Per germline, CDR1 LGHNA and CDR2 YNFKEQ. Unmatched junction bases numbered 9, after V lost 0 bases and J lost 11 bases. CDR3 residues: CASSQDRRTGGGEYF. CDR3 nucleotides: TGTGCCAGCAGCCAAGATCGGAGGACAGGGGGCGGCGAGTACTTC.

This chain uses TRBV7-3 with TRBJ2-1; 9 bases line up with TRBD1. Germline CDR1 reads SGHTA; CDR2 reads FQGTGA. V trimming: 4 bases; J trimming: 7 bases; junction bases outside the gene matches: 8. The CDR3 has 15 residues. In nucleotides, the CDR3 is TGTGCCAGCAGCTCTCGGGACAGGGAGGGGAATGAGCAGTTCTTC. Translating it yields CASSSRDREGNEQFF.

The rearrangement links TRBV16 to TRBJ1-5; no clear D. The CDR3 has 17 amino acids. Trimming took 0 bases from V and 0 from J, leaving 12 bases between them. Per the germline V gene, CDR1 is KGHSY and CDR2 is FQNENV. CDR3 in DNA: TGTGCCAGCAGCCAATCGAGGCAGAGGTATAGCAATCAGCCCCAGCATTTT. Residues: CASSQSRQRYSNQPQHF.

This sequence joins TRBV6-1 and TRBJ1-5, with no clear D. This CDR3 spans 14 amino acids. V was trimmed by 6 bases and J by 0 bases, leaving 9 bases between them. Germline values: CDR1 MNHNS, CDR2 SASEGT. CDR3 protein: CASRHSYSNQPQHF. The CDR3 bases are TGTGCCAGCAGACACAGTTATAGCAATCAGCCCCAGCATTTT.

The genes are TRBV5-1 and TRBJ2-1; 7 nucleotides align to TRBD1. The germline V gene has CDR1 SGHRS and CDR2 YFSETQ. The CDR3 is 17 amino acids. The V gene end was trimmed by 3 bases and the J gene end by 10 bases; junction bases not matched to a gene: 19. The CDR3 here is CASSSGEGATGFGEQFF. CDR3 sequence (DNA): TGCGCCAGCAGCTCTGGAGAGGGGGCCACAGGCTTTGGGGAGCAGTTCTTC.

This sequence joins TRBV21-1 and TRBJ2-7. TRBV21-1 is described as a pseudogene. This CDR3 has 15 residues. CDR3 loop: CASSKAGRTFYEQYF. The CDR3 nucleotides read TGTGCCAGCAGCAAAGCTGGCAGAACTTTCTACGAGCAGTACTTC.

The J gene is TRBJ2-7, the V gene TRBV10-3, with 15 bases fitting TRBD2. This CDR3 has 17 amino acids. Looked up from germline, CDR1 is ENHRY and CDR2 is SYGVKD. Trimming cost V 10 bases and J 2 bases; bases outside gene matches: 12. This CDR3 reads CASSPGLAGGIAYEQYF. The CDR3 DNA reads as TGTGCCAGCAGCCCCGGACTAGCGGGAGGGATCGCCTACGAGCAGTACTTC.

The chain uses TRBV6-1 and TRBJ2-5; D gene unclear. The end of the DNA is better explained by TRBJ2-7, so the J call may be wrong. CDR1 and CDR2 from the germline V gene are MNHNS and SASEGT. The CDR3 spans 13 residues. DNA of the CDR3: TGTGCCAGCAGTGAAGCCTTCCCCCCCGAGCAGTACTTC. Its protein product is CASSEAFPPEQYF.

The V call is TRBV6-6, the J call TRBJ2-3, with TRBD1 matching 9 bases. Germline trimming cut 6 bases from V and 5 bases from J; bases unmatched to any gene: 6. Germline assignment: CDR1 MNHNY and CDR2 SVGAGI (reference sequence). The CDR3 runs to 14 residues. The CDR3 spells CASRGQGFRDTQYF. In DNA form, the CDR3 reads TGTGCCAGCAGAGGACAGGGGTTCAGAGATACGCAGTATTTT.

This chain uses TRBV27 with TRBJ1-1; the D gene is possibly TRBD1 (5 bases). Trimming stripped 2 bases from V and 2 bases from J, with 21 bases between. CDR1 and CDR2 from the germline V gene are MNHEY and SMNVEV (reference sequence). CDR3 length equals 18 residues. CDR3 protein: CASSLNGAGLYGNTEAFF. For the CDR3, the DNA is TGTGCCAGCAGTTTAAATGGGGCAGGACTTTACGGTAACACTGAAGCTTTCTTT.

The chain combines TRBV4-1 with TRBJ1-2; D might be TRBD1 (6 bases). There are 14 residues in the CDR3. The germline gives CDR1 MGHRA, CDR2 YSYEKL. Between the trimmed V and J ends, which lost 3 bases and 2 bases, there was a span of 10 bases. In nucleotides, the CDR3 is TGCGCCAGCAGCCAGGGAACAGGGAACTATGGCTACACCTTC. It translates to CASSQGTGNYGYTF.

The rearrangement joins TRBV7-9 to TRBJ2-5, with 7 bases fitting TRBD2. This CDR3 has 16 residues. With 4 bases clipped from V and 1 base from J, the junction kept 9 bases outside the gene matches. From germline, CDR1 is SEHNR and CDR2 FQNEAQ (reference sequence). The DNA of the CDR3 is TGTGCCAGCAGCTATCTTGGGCGGGGGTTCCAAGAGACCCAGTACTTC. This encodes CASSYLGRGFQETQYF.